Included here is one TCR beta chain sequence, with context. This entry is derived from a study of control samples from healthy donors and cancer patients. There are 13 residues in the CDR3. Germline-derived CDR1 and CDR2 are MGHRA and YSYEKL. V was trimmed by 1 base and J by 11 bases, leaving 14 bases between them. This table comes from immunoSEQ multiplex PCR, and its TCRdb copy is limited to in-frame clones, with some not included. This sample carries tens of thousands of clones, over 85% of them seen once, and the ten largest clones take 1.6%. The sample taken for sequencing was PBMCs. This receptor was obtained from a man in his forties or fifties with colorectal cancer. The genes are TRBV4-1 and TRBJ1-1, with D perhaps TRBD1 (6 bases). As DNA, the CDR3 is TGCGCCAGCAGCCAAGGGGCAGGGGTTATCGCTTTCTTT. Its protein product is CASSQGAGVIAFF.